This TCR beta chain was captured by sequencing in a study of blood T cell repertoires in COVID-19. Data came from immunoSEQ multiplex PCR; TCRdb stores just in-frame clones and leaves some out. Among approximately 100,000 clones listed, around 89% were seen once. The CDR3 runs 12 residues. Between the trimmed V and J ends, which lost 8 bases and 7 bases, there was a span of 14 bases. Sequencing used peripheral blood. The sequence was obtained from a human donor with acute or convalescent COVID-19. The donor label of this sample is uncertain. V usage is TRBV12-3 or TRBV12-4 and J usage is TRBJ1-2; weak D call: TRBD1 (5 bases). In DNA form, the CDR3 reads TGTGCCAGCCGGAGGGGCTTCCTTGGCTACACCTTC. This codes for CASRRGFLGYTF.